What follows is one T cell receptor beta chain and its context. The data belong to a study of regulatory T cells in long-lasting Graves disease. For TCR beta, libraries came from iRepertoire HTBI primers and Arm-PCR of CDR3 regions. TCRdb itself ran the multiplex PCR reads through MiXCR, one entry per CDR3 protein. The table has approximately 400,000 distinct CDR3 sequences, 12% seen once. Time point of the sample: newly diagnosed GD, antithyroid drugs for less than 3 months. The TCR library was made from RNA extracted from PBMCs. The sample also formed part of further work on T cells in Graves' hyperthyroidism and ophthalmopathy. Per that study: Clinical symptoms, serum thyroxine and TRAb, thyroid ultrasound and orbital computed tomography were used for the diagnoses.

Sequenced material: peripheral blood mononuclear cells (PBMCs), taken at new diagnosis, from a patient treated with antithyroid drugs. The clonotype comes from a woman between 18 and 29 years old with Graves disease.

The CDR3 loop reads CASSFGTNNEQFF. The CDR3 bases are TGTGCCAGCAGTTTTGGGACTAACAATGAGCAGTTCTTC. The chain links TRBV27 to TRBJ2-1; 7 positions match TRBD2. This CDR3 spans 13 amino acids. Per germline, CDR1 MNHEY and CDR2 SMNVEV (reference sequence). Trimming cost V 3 bases and J 5 bases; bases outside gene matches: 1.